This T cell receptor beta chain derives from a study of blood T cell repertoires in COVID-19 (TCRdb year 2020). General notes on the study: Collaborator samples came from the United States, Italy and Spain and covered acute and convalescent phases of COVID-19. The material from the prospective study consisted of cDNA or gDNA derived from T cells, B-cell-depleted T cells, or PBMCs. Deeply sampled blood TCRbeta repertoires from subjects exposed to, actively infected with, or recovered from COVID-19 were included in the dataset. The repertoires were released in a freely available public database intended as a resource for research on the immune response to SARS-CoV-2. Samples were obtained from the ongoing ImmuneRACE study (first 160 participants) and from over a thousand subjects provided by 6 global collaborators. Sample metadata almost always included a de-identified subject ID, COVID-19 status, age in years and sex. HLA class I and class II types, where available, came from metadata supplied by the sample provider rather than from assay-based typing. Broad study findings and their caveats: How much clinical and demographic metadata was included differed by source and by participant, and the metadata was provided uncurated.

On this clone itself: The antigen this receptor binds is unknown. Base qualities are not at hand, and no much larger clone is one base apart.

TCRbeta CDR3 regions were amplified from genomic DNA by means of the immunoSEQ Assay, a bias-controlled multiplex PCR. The study's processing was this. Within the assay, amplification of reference gene primers was used to estimate how many nucleated cells each sample contained. Sequence reads were collapsed and filtered to measure the absolute abundance of every unique TCRbeta CDR3 rearrangement. For each sample, productive Simpson clonality was calculated as the square root of Simpson's diversity index over productive rearrangements. The clones in this table, taken by TCRdb from immuneACCESS, are in-frame only. Not every clone is retained; where verified, under half of the shortfall comes from an unresolved V gene, and the cause of the rest is unknown. Clone size and V and J calls were adopted from that table, with D and trimming inferred from the DNA. This sample has a few hundred thousand clones in its table, and 80% to 90% of those were observed once. The ten largest account for approximately 2% of the sample.

Measured from the cysteine to the phenylalanine, the CDR3 is 17 residues long. This entry keeps only the CDR3 DNA: 51 bases, framed from base 1. Participants in the prospective study were aged roughly 18 to 100 years, lived in 20 to 30 United States geographic areas, and enrolled through a virtual design. In the prospective study, participants were assigned to cohorts based on the clinical history participants reported in a screening survey and a study questionnaire. For ImmuneRACE Cohort 3, a participant was defined as recovered based on two consecutive negative NP/OP PCR tests, clearance by a healthcare professional, or resolution of symptoms. In the prospective study, mobile phlebotomists collected whole blood, serum and a nasopharyngeal or oropharyngeal swab from each participant. Prospective study participants could optionally give additional blood draws and questionnaires over a roughly 2-month period. Blood samples from the prospective study were shipped frozen or at room temperature prior to DNA extraction.

Source material: PBMCs or T cells enriched from blood (not recorded which). In this chain, TRBV12-2 is recombined with TRBJ2-4; the table gives TRBD1 as D, unverified against the DNA. TRBV12-2 is given as a pseudogene. The clonotype was recovered from a woman in her 50s who had recovered from COVID-19. The encoded CDR3 is CASRPRWDRIAKNIQYF. The nucleotide sequence reads TGTGCAAGTCGCCCCAGATGGGACAGGATAGCCAAAAACATTCAGTACTTC.